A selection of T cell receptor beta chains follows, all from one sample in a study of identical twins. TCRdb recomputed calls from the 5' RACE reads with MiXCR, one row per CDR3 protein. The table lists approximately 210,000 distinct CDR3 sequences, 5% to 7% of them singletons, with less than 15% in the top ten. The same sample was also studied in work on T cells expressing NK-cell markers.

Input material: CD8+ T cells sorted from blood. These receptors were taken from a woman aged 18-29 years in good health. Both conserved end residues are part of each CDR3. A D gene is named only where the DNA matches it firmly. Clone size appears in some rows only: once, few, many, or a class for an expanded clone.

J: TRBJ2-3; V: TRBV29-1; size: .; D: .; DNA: TGCAGCGTTGAACTACAGGGTTTAAATACGCAGTATTTT; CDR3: CSVELQGLNTQYF
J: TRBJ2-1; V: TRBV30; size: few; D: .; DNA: TGTGCCTGGAGTATAGCCAATGAGCAGTTCTTC; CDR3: CAWSIANEQFF
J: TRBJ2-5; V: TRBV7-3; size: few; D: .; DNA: TGTGCCAGCAGCACCCTGGGGGGGGCACAGGAGACCCAGTACTTC; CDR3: CASSTLGGAQETQYF
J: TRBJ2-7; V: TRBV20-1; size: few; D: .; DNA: TGCAGTGCTAAGCAGACAGGTGACACATCCTACGAGCAGTACTTC; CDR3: CSAKQTGDTSYEQYF
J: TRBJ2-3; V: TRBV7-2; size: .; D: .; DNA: TGTGCCAGCAGTCCCGGTGGGAAGAGTAGCACAGATACGCAGTATTTT; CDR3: CASSPGGKSSTDTQYF
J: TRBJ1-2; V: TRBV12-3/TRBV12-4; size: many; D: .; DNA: TGTGCCAGCACCCATCGACCTGTCCTCTCGGGGGGCTACACCTTC; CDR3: CASTHRPVLSGGYTF
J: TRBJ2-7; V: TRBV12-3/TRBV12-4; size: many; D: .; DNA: TGTGCCAGCAGCCCAGTGGGTTTGAGTGACTCCTACGAGCAGTACTTC; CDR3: CASSPVGLSDSYEQYF
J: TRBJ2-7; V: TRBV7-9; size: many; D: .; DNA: TGTGCCAGCAGCTTAGAGGGGGGCTACGAGCAGTACTTC; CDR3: CASSLEGGYEQYF
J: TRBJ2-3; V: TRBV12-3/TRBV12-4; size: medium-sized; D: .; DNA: TGTGCCAGCAGGGCCCCGGGAGAGAGGGAAGACACAGATACGCAGTATTTT; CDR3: CASRAPGEREDTDTQYF
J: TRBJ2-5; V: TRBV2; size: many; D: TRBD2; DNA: TGTGCCAGCAGTGGCCCCTGGAGCGGGGGGGCCCAGACCCAGTACTTC; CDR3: CASSGPWSGGAQTQYF
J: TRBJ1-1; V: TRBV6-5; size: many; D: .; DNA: TGTGCCAGCAGTCGACTCGAGGAGGAGTCTGAAGCTTTCTTT; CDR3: CASSRLEEESEAFF
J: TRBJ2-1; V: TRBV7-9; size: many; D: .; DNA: TGTGCCAGCAACGATTTTAGCGGAGAGTCCTACAATGAGCAGTTCTTC; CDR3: CASNDFSGESYNEQFF
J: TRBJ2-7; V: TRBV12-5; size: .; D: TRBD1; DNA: TGTGCTAGTGGTGCGACAGGGCGCGCCTACGAGCAGTACTTC; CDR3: CASGATGRAYEQYF
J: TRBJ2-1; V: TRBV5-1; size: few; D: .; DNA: TGCGCCAGCAGCTTAGCGGATAGCTCCTACAATGAGCAGTTCTTC; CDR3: CASSLADSSYNEQFF
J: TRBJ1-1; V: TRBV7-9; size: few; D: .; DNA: TGTGCCACGACGTTAAACACTGAAGCTTTCTTT; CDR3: CATTLNTEAFF
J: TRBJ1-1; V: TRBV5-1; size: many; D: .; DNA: TGCGCCAGCAGCTTGGAGGCGGGCATGAACACTGAAGCTTTCTTT; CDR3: CASSLEAGMNTEAFF
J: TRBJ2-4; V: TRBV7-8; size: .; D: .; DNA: TGTGCCAGCAGCTTAGCGCCTCAAGCCCTCACCTACTTC; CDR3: CASSLAPQALTYF
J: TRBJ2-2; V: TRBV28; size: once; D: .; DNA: TGTGCCATGGGCTCCGGGTATCGGCAGCTGACGGGCACCGGGGAGCTGTTTTTT; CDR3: CAMGSGYRQLTGTGELFF
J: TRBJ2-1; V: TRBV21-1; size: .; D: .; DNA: TGTGCCAGCAGCGCCCCCGGGACTAGCGGGCCCCCCTACAATGAGCAGTTCTTC; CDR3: CASSAPGTSGPPYNEQFF
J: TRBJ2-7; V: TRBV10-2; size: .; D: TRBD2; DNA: TGCGCCAGCAGTGAATGGACTAGCGGGCCGTACGAGCAGTACTTC; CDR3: CASSEWTSGPYEQYF
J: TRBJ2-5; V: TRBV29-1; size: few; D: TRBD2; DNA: TGCAGCGTTGAAGAAGACCTAGCGGAAGAGACCCAGTACTTC; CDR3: CSVEEDLAEETQYF
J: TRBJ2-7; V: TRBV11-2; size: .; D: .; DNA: TGTGCCAGCAGCTTAAGGTTAGCGCTAGAGAACGAGCAGTACTTC; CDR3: CASSLRLALENEQYF
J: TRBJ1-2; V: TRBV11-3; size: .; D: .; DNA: TGTGCCAGCAGCTTCCTAGGACAAGACTCGGGTGGCTACACCTTC; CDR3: CASSFLGQDSGGYTF
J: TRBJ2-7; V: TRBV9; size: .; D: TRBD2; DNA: TGTGCCAGCAGCGTAGCGGGCGGGGGATACGAGCAGTACTTC; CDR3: CASSVAGGGYEQYF
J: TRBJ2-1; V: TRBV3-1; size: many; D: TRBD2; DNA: TGTGCCAGCAGACTAGCGGGTCCGAGCCATGAGCAGTTCTTC; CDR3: CASRLAGPSHEQFF
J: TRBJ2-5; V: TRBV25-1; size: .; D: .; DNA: TGTGCCAGCAGTGATCGAGAGACCCAGTACTTC; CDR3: CASSDRETQYF
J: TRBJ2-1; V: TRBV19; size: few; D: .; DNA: TGTGCCAGTAGTCCTGTGGGGAGCTCCTACAATGAGCAGTTCTTC; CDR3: CASSPVGSSYNEQFF
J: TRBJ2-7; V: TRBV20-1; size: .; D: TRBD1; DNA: TGCAGTGCTACCAACGTTCGGACAGGGGGCATTTACGAGCAGTACTTC; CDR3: CSATNVRTGGIYEQYF
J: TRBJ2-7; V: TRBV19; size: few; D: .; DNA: TGTGCCAGTAGTATAGGTCCAGGGCTCGCCTACGAGCAGTACTTC; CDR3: CASSIGPGLAYEQYF
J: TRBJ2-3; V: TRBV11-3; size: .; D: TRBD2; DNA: TGTGCCAGCAGCTTAGGAGTCGGGAGGGCCGCAGATACGCAGTATTTT; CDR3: CASSLGVGRAADTQYF
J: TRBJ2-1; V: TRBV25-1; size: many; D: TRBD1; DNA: TGTGCCAGCAGTGAAGGACAGGGGGATCGTGAGCAGTTCTTC; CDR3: CASSEGQGDREQFF
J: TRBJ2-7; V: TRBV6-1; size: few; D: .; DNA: TGTGCCAGCAGTCTTCGGACACTCTCCTACGAGCAGTACTTC; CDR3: CASSLRTLSYEQYF
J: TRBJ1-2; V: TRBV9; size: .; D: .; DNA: TGTGCCAGCAGCTACGGACAGATTCATGGCTACACCTTC; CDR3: CASSYGQIHGYTF
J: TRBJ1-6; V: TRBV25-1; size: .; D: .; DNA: TGTGCCAGCCAAGAGGACTGGGATAATTCACCCCTCCACTTT; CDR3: CASQEDWDNSPLHF
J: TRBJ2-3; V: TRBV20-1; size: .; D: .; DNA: TGCAGTGCTAGAGATAAGGGTGGACGGGCAGATACGCAGTATTTT; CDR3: CSARDKGGRADTQYF
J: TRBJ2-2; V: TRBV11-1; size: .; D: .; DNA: TGTGCCAGCGGCCCCGGTTATCCCACCGGGGAGCTGTTTTTT; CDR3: CASGPGYPTGELFF
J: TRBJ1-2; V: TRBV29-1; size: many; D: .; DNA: TGCAGCGTCCCTCATTGGGGGGATGGCTACACCTTC; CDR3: CSVPHWGDGYTF
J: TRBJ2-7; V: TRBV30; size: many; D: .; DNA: TGTGCCTATAACAGGATATTAACCTACGAGCAGTACTTC; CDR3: CAYNRILTYEQYF
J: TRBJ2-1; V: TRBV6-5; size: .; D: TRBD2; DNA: TGTGCCAGCAGTTTAATAGCGGGAGGGAGGAATGAGCAGTTCTTC; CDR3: CASSLIAGGRNEQFF
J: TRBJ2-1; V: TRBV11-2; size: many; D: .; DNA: TGTGCCAGCAGCTTATCGGCTTACAATGAGCAGTTCTTC; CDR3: CASSLSAYNEQFF
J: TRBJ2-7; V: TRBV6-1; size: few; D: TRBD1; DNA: TGTGCCAGCAGGTCCGGGACAGTATCCTCCTACGAGCAGTACTTC; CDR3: CASRSGTVSSYEQYF
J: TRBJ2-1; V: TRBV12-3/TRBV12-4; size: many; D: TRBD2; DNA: TGTGCCAGCAGCCGGACTAGCGGGGTGAATGAGCAGTTCTTC; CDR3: CASSRTSGVNEQFF
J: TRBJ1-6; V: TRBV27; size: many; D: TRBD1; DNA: TGTGCCAGCAGTTCAAGGGGACAGCGGAATTCACCCCTCCACTTT; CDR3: CASSSRGQRNSPLHF
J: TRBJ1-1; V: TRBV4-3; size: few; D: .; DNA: TGCGCCAGCAGCCAGGGCTCTGAGGTGAACACTGAAGCTTTCTTT; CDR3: CASSQGSEVNTEAFF
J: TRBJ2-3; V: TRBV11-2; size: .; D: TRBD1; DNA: TGTGCCAGCAGCTACCGGGACCCGGGACAGGGACCGGACACAGATACGCAGTATTTT; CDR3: CASSYRDPGQGPDTDTQYF
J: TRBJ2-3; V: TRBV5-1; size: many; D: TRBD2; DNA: TGCGCCAGCAGCTTCGGACTAGCGGGGGTCACAGATACGCAGTATTTT; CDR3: CASSFGLAGVTDTQYF
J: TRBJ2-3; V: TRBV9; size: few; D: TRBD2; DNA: TGTGCCAGCAGCGTAGCGGCTAGCGGGACTAGCACAGATACGCAGTATTTT; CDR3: CASSVAASGTSTDTQYF
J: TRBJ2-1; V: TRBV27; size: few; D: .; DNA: TGTGCCAGCACCCACCTAGGGCTAGCAGGGTTCCGAGCGACCAATGAGCAGTTCTTC; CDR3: CASTHLGLAGFRATNEQFF
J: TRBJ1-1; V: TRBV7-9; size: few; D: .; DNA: TGTGCCAGCGGGGGGGGCCCTGAAGCTTTCTTT; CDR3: CASGGGPEAFF
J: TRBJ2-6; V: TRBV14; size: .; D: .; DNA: TGTGCCAGCAGCCAATTCGGCGCCTCTGGTGGGGCCAACGTCCTGACTTTC; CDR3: CASSQFGASGGANVLTF
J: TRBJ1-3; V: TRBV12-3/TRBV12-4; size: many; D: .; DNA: TGTGCCAGCAGTTTCTCGGGTGCTGGAAACACCATATATTTT; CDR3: CASSFSGAGNTIYF
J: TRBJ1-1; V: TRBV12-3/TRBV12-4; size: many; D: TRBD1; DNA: TGTGCCAGCACCCGGACAGGGATATGGACTGAAGCTTTCTTT; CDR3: CASTRTGIWTEAFF
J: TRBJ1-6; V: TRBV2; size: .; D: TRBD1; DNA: TGTGCCAGCCCCAGAGGGGGCAATTCACCCCTCCACTTT; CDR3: CASPRGGNSPLHF
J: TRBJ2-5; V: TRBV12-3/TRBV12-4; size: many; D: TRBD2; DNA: TGTGCCAGCGAACTAGCGGGAGTCGAGACCCAGTACTTC; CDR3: CASELAGVETQYF
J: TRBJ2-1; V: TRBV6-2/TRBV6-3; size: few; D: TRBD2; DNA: TGTGCCAGCACGGGGGGAGGGCCGAGAAATGAGCAGTTCTTC; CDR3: CASTGGGPRNEQFF
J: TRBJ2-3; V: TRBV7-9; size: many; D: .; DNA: TGTGCCAGCAGCCCCTCCAGCACAGATACGCAGTATTTT; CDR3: CASSPSSTDTQYF
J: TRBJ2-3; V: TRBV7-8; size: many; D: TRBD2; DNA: TGTGCCAGCAGCTTCCCCGGGACTAGCGGGGGGTCTAGCACAGATACGCAGTATTTT; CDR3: CASSFPGTSGGSSTDTQYF
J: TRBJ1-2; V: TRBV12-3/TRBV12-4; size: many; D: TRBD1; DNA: TGTGCCAGCAGCAGAACCACAGGGGTGGGGGATGGCTACACCTTC; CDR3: CASSRTTGVGDGYTF
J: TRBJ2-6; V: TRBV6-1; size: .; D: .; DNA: TGTGCCAGCAGCCCTGAGAGACAGCTTCGCTCTGGGGCCAACGTCCTGACTTTC; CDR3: CASSPERQLRSGANVLTF
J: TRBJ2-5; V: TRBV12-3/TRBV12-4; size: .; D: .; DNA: TGTGCCAGCAGTTTTGGGGCAGAGACCCAGTACTTC; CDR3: CASSFGAETQYF